The rows below give T cell receptor beta chains drawn from one sample of a study of T cells in Graves' hyperthyroidism and ophthalmopathy. TCRdb reanalysed the multiplex PCR reads using MiXCR and keeps one entry per CDR3 protein. This sample carries 480,000 or so distinct CDR3 sequences, about 45% of them seen once, and the ten largest clones take 44%. The sequenced material came from peripheral blood or thyroid tissue (not recorded which). Source of these receptors: an adult woman with Graves' disease, either hyperthyroidism or ophthalmopathy (not recorded which). Both conserved end residues are part of each CDR3. Each record gives: clone size, CDR3 length, D gene, V gene, J gene, CDR3 DNA, CDR3 protein. The D gene is left open where the match is weak. Not every row has a clone size; where given, it reads once, few, many or a size class.

>few|14|NA|TRBV11-2|TRBJ2-7
TGTGCCAGCCCTTACCGACAGGTACCCTACGAGCAGTACTTC
CASPYRQVPYEQYF
>NA|15|NA|TRBV7-9|TRBJ1-1
TGTGCCAGCAGCTTTGGCATCTTCACGAACACTGAAGCTTTCTTT
CASSFGIFTNTEAFF
>NA|14|NA|TRBV3-1|TRBJ2-7
TGTGCCAGCAGCCCCCAGAGGACTGCCCGAGAGCAGTACTTC
CASSPQRTAREQYF
>NA|16|NA|TRBV11-2|TRBJ1-1
TGTGCCAGCAGCCACCGGGCAGTTAGTCAAGGGGCTGAAGCTTTCTTT
CASSHRAVSQGAEAFF
>once|14|NA|TRBV10-3|TRBJ1-1
TGTGCCATCAGTCCCGGGGGGGTGAACACTGAAGCTTTCTTT
CAISPGGVNTEAFF
>NA|14|TRBD2|TRBV9|TRBJ2-5
TGTGCCAGCAGCGATGGGGGAGGGGAAGAGACCCAGTACTTC
CASSDGGGEETQYF
>few|17|TRBD2|TRBV5-8|TRBJ2-5
TGTGCCAGCAGCTTGGTCCTAGCGGGAGTACTCCAAGAGACCCAGTACTTC
CASSLVLAGVLQETQYF
>many|14|NA|TRBV7-9|TRBJ1-1
TGTGCCAGCAGCTTAGAACAGGGGAACACTGAAGCTTTCTTT
CASSLEQGNTEAFF
>NA|14|NA|TRBV7-6|TRBJ2-5
TGTGCCAGCAGCTTTGGCGGCGTGGGAGAGACCCAGTACTTC
CASSFGGVGETQYF
>once|14|NA|TRBV7-9|TRBJ1-5
TGTGCCAGCAGCGCAATGAGTGGGCAAGAGACCCAGCATTTT
CASSAMSGQETQHF
>many|14|TRBD2|TRBV20-1|TRBJ2-5
TGCAGTGCCCCTTCGTGGCGGGAGTACGAGACCCAGTACTTC
CSAPSWREYETQYF
>few|14|NA|TRBV14|TRBJ2-7
TGTGCCAGCAGCCAAGATCAGGTGGGCTACGAGCAGTACTTC
CASSQDQVGYEQYF
>few|13|NA|TRBV20-1|TRBJ1-5
TGCAGTGCTAGTAGGTCAAGTAATCAGCCCCAGCATTTT
CSASRSSNQPQHF
>NA|13|NA|TRBV28|TRBJ2-7
TGTGCCAGCAGTTTAAGTGGGGAATACGAGCAGTACTTC
CASSLSGEYEQYF
>NA|16|TRBD1|TRBV15|TRBJ2-5
TGTGCCACCAGCAGGACGAGACAGGGGGCTAAAGAGACCCAGTACTTC
CATSRTRQGAKETQYF
>few|16|TRBD2|TRBV10-3|TRBJ2-3
TGTGCCATCAGTGAGACTAGCGGGGAAAGCACAGATACGCAGTATTTT
CAISETSGESTDTQYF
>NA|13|NA|TRBV29-1|TRBJ1-1
TGCAGGGCTACCGCACAGGGTAACACTGAAGCTTTCTTT
CRATAQGNTEAFF
>many|15|NA|TRBV2|TRBJ1-4
TGTGCCAGCAGTGAAGCGGGCGGAGCATACGAAAAACTGTTTTTT
CASSEAGGAYEKLFF
>many|13|TRBD1|TRBV20-1|TRBJ1-3
TGCAGTGCAAGGGACAGCCTGGGAAACACCATATATTTT
CSARDSLGNTIYF
>many|14|NA|TRBV11-1|TRBJ1-1
TGTGCCAGCAGTTCTCACCAGAGGGGCACTGAAGCTTTCTTT
CASSSHQRGTEAFF
>NA|13|TRBD1|TRBV29-1|TRBJ2-7
TGCAGCGCTGCGGACAGGGCTGGCTACGAGCAGTACTTC
CSAADRAGYEQYF
>many|11|NA|TRBV24-1|TRBJ2-7
TGTGCCACCAGTGACACGGGAACGCAGTACTTC
CATSDTGTQYF
>NA|14|NA|TRBV10-3|TRBJ1-4
TGTGCCATCAGTGATCCGGGACATAATGAAAAACTGTTTTTT
CAISDPGHNEKLFF
>NA|13|NA|TRBV29-1|TRBJ2-7
TGCAGCGAGCTGTTGGGTACAGTGTACGAGCAGTACTTC
CSELLGTVYEQYF
>NA|15|NA|TRBV2|TRBJ1-2
TGTGCCAGCAGTCCCGACCAATTGGGGGTTGGTGGCTACACCTTC
CASSPDQLGVGGYTF
>few|14|NA|TRBV7-2|TRBJ1-6
TGTGCCAGCAGCCAACGGGACTATAATTCACCCCTCCACTTT
CASSQRDYNSPLHF